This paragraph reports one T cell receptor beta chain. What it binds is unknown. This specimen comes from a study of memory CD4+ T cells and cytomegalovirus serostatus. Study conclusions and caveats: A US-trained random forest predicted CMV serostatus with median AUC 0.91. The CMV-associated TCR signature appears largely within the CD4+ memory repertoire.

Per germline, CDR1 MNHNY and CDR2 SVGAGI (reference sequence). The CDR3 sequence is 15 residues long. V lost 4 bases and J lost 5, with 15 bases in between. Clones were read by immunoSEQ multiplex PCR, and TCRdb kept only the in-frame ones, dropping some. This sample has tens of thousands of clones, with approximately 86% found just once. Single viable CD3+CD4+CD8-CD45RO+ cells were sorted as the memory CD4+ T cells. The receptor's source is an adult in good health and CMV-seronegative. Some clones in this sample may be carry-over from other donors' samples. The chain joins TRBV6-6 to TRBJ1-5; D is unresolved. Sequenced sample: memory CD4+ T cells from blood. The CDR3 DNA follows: TGTGCCAGCAGTTCTGGACGGACCCCCGATCAGCCCCAGCATTTT. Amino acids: CASSSGRTPDQPQHF.